A single T cell receptor beta chain is shown here with its context. This sample was included in a study of neoadjuvant anti-PD-1 for oral cavity cancer. The CDR3 has 17 amino acids. The V end lost 0 bases, the J end lost 8 bases, and 17 bases lay between the germline ends. Germline V CDR1 and CDR2: MNHEY, SMNVEV (reference sequence). Assay: immunoSEQ multiplex PCR; the TCRdb copy retains only in-frame clones and omits some. The sample lists 11,000 to 15,000 clones, around two thirds occurring once. This TCR was sampled from a person aged 35-79 years with oral cavity squamous cell carcinoma. The rearrangement uses TRBV27 and TRBJ1-6, with unresolved D. Specimen: PBMCs, collected before nivolumab (anti-PD-1) treatment. CDR3 sequence reads: CASSLSVSAGGYSPLHF. CDR3 coding DNA: TGTGCCAGCAGTTTATCTGTTTCCGCGGGAGGATATTCACCCCTCCACTTT.